This T cell receptor (beta chain) is from a study of siplizumab effects on memory and regulatory T cells. Broader study findings: The study found naive T cells seemingly more diverse than memory cells and seemingly major alloresponse contributors. Versus less than 35% in controls, the mappable alloreactive CD4+ clones averaged approximately 64% Treg-derived with siplizumab. Unstimulated subsets contained matches for only a minor fraction of alloreactive clones.

V was cut by 4 bases and J by 3 bases, with 22 bases left in between. The CDR3 consists of 17 residues. Germline loops: CDR1 SGHRS, CDR2 YFSETQ. As for this clone: Its antigen is as yet unknown.

Here immunoSEQ multiplex PCR was the method, and the copy in TCRdb shows in-frame clones only, minus some. In the table there are roughly 100,000 clones, 80% to 95% of which are singletons. This TCR was sampled from a human donor in good health. The chain couples TRBV5-1 to TRBJ1-2; perhaps TRBD1 as D (6 bases). Material for sequencing was CD4+ T cells sorted from blood. CDR3 DNA sequence: TGCGCCAGCAGCCCCGGCCCACAGGGAGCAGTAGACTATGGCTACACCTTC. This translates into CASSPGPQGAVDYGYTF.